This T cell receptor (beta chain) emerged from a study of response to subunit inactivated influenza vaccine. V was pared by 1 base and J by 1 base, with 10 bases between. Germline CDR1 and CDR2: MGHDK and SYGVNS. The CDR3 covers 15 residues. This clonotype has a handful of counts. Via MiXCR, TCRdb re-called the RT-PCR reads, giving one row per CDR3 protein. Of around 580,000 distinct CDR3 sequences in the sample, 12% to 15% were seen once. The sequencing here drew on PBMCs from blood, taken 11 to 12 days after vaccination. The source is a middle-aged man who received an inactivated influenza vaccine. This sequence joins TRBV25-1 and TRBJ2-5; D is uncertain. CDR3 DNA sequence: TGTGCCAGCAGTGAATTCCACGGTTCCCAAGAGACCCAGTACTTC. This sequence encodes CASSEFHGSQETQYF.